This TCR beta chain appears in the sequencing data of a study of OX40 agonist ivuxolimab in advanced cancers. About the research overall: Patients treated during dose escalation were battling hepatocellular carcinoma, melanoma, renal cell or head and neck cancer. Study-level results: Individuals who were partial responders at 0.1-3.0 mg/kg had clonal expansion that ranked among the lowest.

The CDR3 runs to 16 residues. CDR1 and CDR2 (germline): MRHNA, SNTAGT. Trimming left V 4 bases short and J 0 bases short, with 14 bases between. Method: immunoSEQ multiplex PCR; TCRdb's copy keeps in-frame clones and lacks some. Of tens of thousands of clones listed, about four fifths are singletons. A note on this clone: Antigen specificity is unknown.

The source of this sequence is an adult with an advanced solid tumor such as melanoma, head and neck, liver or kidney cancer. The source material was CD4+ or CD8+ T cells sorted from blood, sampled in a trial of the OX40 agonist ivuxolimab. The chain uses TRBV6-4 and TRBJ2-3; D is possibly TRBD1 (6 bases). DNA of the CDR3: TGTGCCAGCAGTGGTCGGGCAGGGGAAAGCACAGATACGCAGTATTTT. This codes for CASSGRAGESTDTQYF.